The 5 T cell receptor beta chains reported below all come from one sample, sequenced in a study of blood T cell repertoires in COVID-19. The assay was immunoSEQ multiplex PCR, and TCRdb's table has in-frame clones only and misses some. This sample has approximately 270,000 clones, with roughly 91% found just once. The sequenced material came from PBMCs or T cells enriched from blood (not recorded which). The receptors stem from a woman aged 60-70 years who had recovered from COVID-19.

This sequence joins TRBV29-1 and TRBJ1-2; perhaps TRBD1 as D (6 bases). Trimming removed 4 bases at V and 5 bases at J, with 11 bases between. This CDR3 is 12 amino acids long. Looked up from germline, CDR1 is SQVTM and CDR2 is ANQGSEA. The CDR3 loop reads CSVGAGTYGYTF. The CDR3 DNA reads as TGCAGCGTTGGAGCTGGGACATATGGCTACACCTTC.

The J gene is TRBJ2-5, the V gene TRBV29-1, with 9 bases identical to TRBD2. Germline values: CDR1 SQVTM, CDR2 ANQGSEA. The length of the CDR3 is 13 residues. The V segment lost 7 bases and the J segment 9 bases; nucleotides outside the gene matches: 12. CDR3 sequence: CSGKAGGDRAQYF. CDR3 nucleotides: TGCAGCGGGAAGGCGGGGGGGGACCGGGCCCAGTACTTC. The complete variable domain, with remaining parts taken from reference TRBV29-1 and TRBJ2-5, reads SAVISQKPSRDICQRGTSLTIQCQVDSQVTMMFWYRQQPGQSLTLIATANQGSEATYESGFVIDKFPISRPNLTFSTLTVSNMSPEDSSIYLCSGKAGGDRAQYFGPGTRLLVL.

J is TRBJ2-4 and V is TRBV4-2, with a weak D call TRBD2 (5 bases). This CDR3 contains 14 residues. Trimming removed 0 bases at V and 8 bases at J, with 11 bases between. Germline V lookup: CDR1 LGHNA, CDR2 YNFKEQ. The CDR3 region is CASSQDEGRDIQYF. For the CDR3, the DNA is TGTGCCAGCAGCCAAGATGAGGGCCGGGACATTCAGTACTTC.

J is TRBJ2-1 and V is TRBV10-1; D might be TRBD1 (5 bases). Trimming took off 2 bases at V and 8 bases at J, with 16 bases between the two ends. The CDR3 loop spans 15 amino acids. Germline V CDR1 and CDR2: WNHNN, SYGVQD (reference sequence). DNA for the CDR3: TGCGCCAGCAGTGAGGCTACTGTAAGGGGATATGAGCAGTTCTTC. It yields the protein CASSEATVRGYEQFF.

The chain links TRBV5-8 to TRBJ2-3; TRBD2 matches 8 bases. Per the germline V gene, CDR1 is SGHTS and CDR2 is YDEGEE. V lost 3 bases to trimming and J lost 2 bases; unmatched junction nucleotides: 11. The length of the CDR3 is 17 residues. CDR3 sequence reads: CASSSLSSGYFTDTQYF. Written as DNA, the CDR3 is TGTGCCAGCAGCTCCCTATCTAGCGGGTATTTCACAGATACGCAGTATTTT.